A single sample gave rise to the 15 T cell receptor beta chains below, sequenced in a study of shared clonotypes between healthy human individuals. Some clones are missing from TCRdb's copy, which holds only in-frame ones; the method was immunoSEQ multiplex PCR. This table holds approximately 480,000 clones, about 75% found once. The sample consisted of PBMCs. The receptor set was obtained from a woman aged 40-49 years in good health. Some clones in this sample may be carry-over from other donors' samples.

V usage is TRBV5-4 and J usage is TRBJ2-3, with 12 nucleotides matching TRBD2. This CDR3 region has 16 residues. Germline CDR1 is SGHNT and CDR2 is YYREEE (reference sequence). V shed 2 bases and J 3 bases; nucleotides not matched to a gene: 4. The CDR3, as DNA: TGTGCCAGCAGCTTTCGGACTAGCGGGATTACAGATACGCAGTATTTT. This sequence encodes CASSFRTSGITDTQYF.

The chain recombines TRBV7-8 with TRBJ2-5, with a tentative D call TRBD1 (6 bases). The V end lost 6 bases, the J end lost 4 bases, and 18 bases lay between the germline ends. Per the germline V gene, CDR1 is SGHVS and CDR2 is FQNEAQ. The CDR3 loop spans 15 amino acids. The CDR3 DNA reads as TGTGCCAGCAGACGGGATTGGGGGACACCAGAGACCCAGTACTTC. It codes for CASRRDWGTPETQYF.

On this clone itself: Other DNA sequences in this sample translate to the same CDR3. The chain joins TRBV2 to TRBJ1-5, with TRBD1 identical over 9 bases. From germline, CDR1 is SNHLY and CDR2 FYNNEI. The ends lost 6 bases at V and 5 bases at J; junction bases unmatched: 2. CDR3 length: 13 amino acids. The CDR3 DNA follows: TGTGCCAGCAGACGGACAGGGGATCAGCCCCAGCATTTT. Amino acids: CASRRTGDQPQHF.

The V and J genes are TRBV7-2 and TRBJ2-7; 8 nucleotides line up with TRBD1. J gave up 5 bases and V 2 bases, and 2 bases lay outside the gene matches. Germline V CDR1 and CDR2: SGHTA, FQGNSA. This CDR3 has 13 amino acids. In DNA form, the CDR3 reads TGTGCCAGCAGCTTACAGGGGGCGAACGAGCAGTACTTC. Translation gives CASSLQGANEQYF.

The chain couples TRBV7-9 to TRBJ2-5; D remains ambiguous. Germline CDR1 reads SEHNR; CDR2 reads FQNEAQ (reference sequence). The CDR3 is made up of 12 amino acids. Trimming shortened V by 5 bases and J by 5 bases, and 9 bases separated the two germline ends. The CDR3 region has the DNA TGTGCCAGCAGCCGCATAGCCGAGACCCAGTACTTC. Its protein is CASSRIAETQYF.

This clone was picked up one time. This sample also contains other DNA sequences that code for the same CDR3. This sequence joins TRBV29-1 and TRBJ2-1; D uncertain. V gave up 5 bases and J gave up 0 bases, with 8 bases separating them. Germline CDR1 and CDR2: SQVTM and ANQGSEA. The CDR3 is made up of 13 amino acids. The CDR3 nucleotides read TGCAGCGTTAGGACGAGCTCCTACAATGAGCAGTTCTTC. It specifies CSVRTSSYNEQFF.

V gene TRBV28 combines with J gene TRBJ2-7; 7 nucleotides agree with TRBD2. The CDR3 spans 14 residues. V shed 3 bases and J 2 bases; nucleotides not matched to a gene: 4. Germline V CDR1 and CDR2: MDHEN, SYDVKM. The CDR3, as DNA: TGTGCCAGCAGTTTGGTGGGAGGGCCCTACGAGCAGTACTTC. Encoded protein: CASSLVGGPYEQYF. Combining the CDR3 with reference TRBV28 and TRBJ2-7 gives the whole variable domain DVKVTQSSRYLVKRTGEKVFLECVQDMDHENMFWYRQDPGLGLRLIYFSYDVKMKEKGDIPEGYSVSREKKERFSLILESASTNQTSMYLCASSLVGGPYEQYFGPGTRLTVT.

The V gene is TRBV28, the J gene TRBJ1-2; possible D gene TRBD1, 5 bases. CDR1 MDHEN and CDR2 SYDVKM come from the germline V gene. Trimming took off 7 bases at V and 8 bases at J, with 20 bases between the two ends. The CDR3 covers 14 residues. This CDR3 reads CASTPGRQHRGYTF. CDR3 sequence (DNA): TGTGCCAGCACTCCGGGACGGCAGCATCGGGGCTACACCTTC.

The chain links TRBV6-4 to TRBJ2-7; TRBD1 agrees at 8 bases. There are 16 residues in the CDR3. The V gene's germline CDR1 is MRHNA and CDR2 SNTAGT. With 4 bases clipped from V and 3 bases from J, the junction kept 11 bases outside the gene matches. CDR3 residues: CASSAIHRDRSYEQYF. CDR3 in DNA: TGTGCCAGCAGTGCCATTCACCGGGACAGGAGCTACGAGCAGTACTTC.

The gene calls are TRBV4-3 and TRBJ2-3; 13 bases match TRBD2. V lost 0 bases to trimming and J lost 2 bases; unmatched junction nucleotides: 5. The V gene's germline CDR1 is LGHNA and CDR2 YSLEER. This CDR3 comprises 18 residues. The CDR3 loop reads CASSQEALAGGPTDTQYF. CDR3 nucleotide sequence: TGCGCCAGCAGCCAAGAAGCACTAGCGGGAGGGCCCACAGATACGCAGTATTTT.

The rearrangement links TRBV7-2 to TRBJ2-3; possible D gene TRBD2, 5 bases. The V gene's germline CDR1 is SGHTA and CDR2 FQGNSA. Deletions cut 1 base from V and 2 bases from J, with 10 bases between. CDR3 length: 15 residues. The CDR3 is CASSLGVAHTDTQYF. CDR3 bases: TGTGCCAGCAGCTTAGGGGTAGCGCACACAGATACGCAGTATTTT.

The chain uses TRBV6-6 and TRBJ2-7; D might be TRBD2 (5 bases). The germline V gene has CDR1 MNHNY and CDR2 SVGAGI (reference sequence). Trimming removed 6 bases at V and 6 bases at J, with 9 bases between. The CDR3 is 11 amino acids. The CDR3 DNA sequence: TGTGCCAGCAGAGAGGAGGTCGAGCAGTACTTC. Its protein product is CASREEVEQYF.

The sample holds a few counts of this clone. The chain is built from TRBV15 and TRBJ2-2, with TRBD2 identical over 8 bases. The V gene end was trimmed by 3 bases and the J gene end by 11 bases; junction bases not matched to a gene: 8. This CDR3 is built from 14 residues. Germline CDR1 and CDR2: LNHNV and YYDKDF (reference sequence). The CDR3 region is CATSRRAGVDELFF. In DNA, the CDR3 is TGTGCCACCAGCAGGCGAGCGGGAGTGGATGAGCTGTTTTTT.

The chain is built from TRBV5-5 and TRBJ1-2; D gene ambiguous. The CDR3 consists of 13 residues. Looked up from germline, CDR1 is SGHKS and CDR2 is YYEKEE (reference sequence). V was cut by 5 bases and J by 3 bases, with 11 bases left in between. In DNA form, the CDR3 reads TGTGCCAGCAGAAAGAACAGACACTATGGCTACACCTTC. Its translation is CASRKNRHYGYTF.

A few counts support this clone. The V gene is TRBV7-2, the J gene TRBJ1-3, with D unclear. Trimming removed 5 bases at V and 4 bases at J, with 12 bases between. This CDR3 has 14 residues. The germline CDR1 and CDR2 sequences are SGHTA and FQGNSA. The DNA of the CDR3 is TGTGCCAGCAGCCCGGCGGTGGGGGGAAACACCATATATTTT. Translated, it gives CASSPAVGGNTIYF.